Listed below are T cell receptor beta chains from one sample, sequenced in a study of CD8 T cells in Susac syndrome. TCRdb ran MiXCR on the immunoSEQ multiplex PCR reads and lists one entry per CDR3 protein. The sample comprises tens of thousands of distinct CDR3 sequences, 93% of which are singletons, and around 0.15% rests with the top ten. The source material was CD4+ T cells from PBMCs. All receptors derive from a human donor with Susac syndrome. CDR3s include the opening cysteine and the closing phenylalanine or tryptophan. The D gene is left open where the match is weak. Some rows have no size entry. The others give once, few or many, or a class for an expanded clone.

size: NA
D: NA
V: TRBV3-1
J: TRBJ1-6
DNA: TGTGCCAGCAGCCTAAACGGGGTTAATGTGAATTCACCCCTCCACTTT
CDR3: CASSLNGVNVNSPLHF

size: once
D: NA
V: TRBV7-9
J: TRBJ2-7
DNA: TGTGCCAGCAGCCAAGGGGGGACATCTGCAAGCTACGAGCAGTACTTC
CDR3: CASSQGGTSASYEQYF

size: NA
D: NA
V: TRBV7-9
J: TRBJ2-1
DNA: TGTGCCAGCAGCTTACCGGGGAAACCCTACAATGAGCAGTTCTTC
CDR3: CASSLPGKPYNEQFF

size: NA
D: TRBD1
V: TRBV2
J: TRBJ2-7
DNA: TGTGCCAGCAAGAGGGACAGGGTAAGCTACGAGCAGTACTTC
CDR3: CASKRDRVSYEQYF

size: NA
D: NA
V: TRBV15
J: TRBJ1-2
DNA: TGTGCCACCAGCAGAGGGGCCATAGCGATCTATGGCTACACCTTC
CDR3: CATSRGAIAIYGYTF

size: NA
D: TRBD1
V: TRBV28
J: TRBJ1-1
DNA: TGTGCCAGCAGTAGGCGACAGGGAGGGACTGAAGCTTTCTTT
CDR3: CASSRRQGGTEAFF

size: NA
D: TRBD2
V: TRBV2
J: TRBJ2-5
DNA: TGTGCCAGCAGTGAAGGGCTAGCGGGGGGCCGCCAAGAGACCCAGTACTTC
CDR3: CASSEGLAGGRQETQYF

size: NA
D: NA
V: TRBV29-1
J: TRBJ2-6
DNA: TGCAGCGTTGGAGACCCAGTGCTCCTCTCTGGGGCCAACGTCCTGACTTTC
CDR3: CSVGDPVLLSGANVLTF

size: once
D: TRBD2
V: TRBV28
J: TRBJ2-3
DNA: TGTGCCAGCAGTTCCCTCGGGCGGGGGGGCTATACGCAGTATTTT
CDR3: CASSSLGRGGYTQYF

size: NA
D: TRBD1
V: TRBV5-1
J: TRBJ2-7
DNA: TGCGCCAGCAGCTGGGGACAGGGGGACGAGCAGTACTTC
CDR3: CASSWGQGDEQYF

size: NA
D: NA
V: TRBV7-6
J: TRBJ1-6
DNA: TGTGCCAGCAGCTTAATGGGGGATGGGGGTTCACCCCTCCACTTT
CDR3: CASSLMGDGGSPLHF

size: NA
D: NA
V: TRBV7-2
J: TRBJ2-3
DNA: TGTGCCAGCAGCCCCCAATATTTAGATACGCAGTATTTT
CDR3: CASSPQYLDTQYF

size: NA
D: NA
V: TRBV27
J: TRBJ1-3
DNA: TGTGCCAGCAGTTTATCGGGCAGGGCTGGAAACACCATATATTTT
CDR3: CASSLSGRAGNTIYF

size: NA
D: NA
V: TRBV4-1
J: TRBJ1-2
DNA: TGCGCCAGCAGCCAAGGGGGAGGGACGGGAGCGGTCTACTATGGCTACACCTTC
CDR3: CASSQGGGTGAVYYGYTF